A selection of T cell receptor beta chains follows, all from one sample in a study of T cell responses to AZD1222 COVID-19 vaccine. Method: immunoSEQ multiplex PCR; TCRdb's copy keeps in-frame clones and lacks some. The sample includes 180,000 or so clones, 92% of them seen just once. The source was peripheral blood, collected 28 days after the second AZD1222 dose. The receptor set was obtained from an adult who received the AZD1222 COVID-19 vaccine. Each CDR3 is given with its conserved first and last residue. D genes are given only for firm matches. Expanded clones are given a class, and other clones once, few, many or no size at all.

. TRBJ2-3 . TRBV5-1 CASSFPEGNTDTQYF TGCGCCAGCAGCTTCCCCGAGGGCAACACAGATACGCAGTATTTT
once TRBJ2-5 . TRBV20-1 CSASGGRRQETQYF TGCAGTGCTAGTGGGGGCAGGAGACAAGAGACCCAGTACTTC
. TRBJ1-1 TRBD1 TRBV5-1 CASSFGQGEDTEAFF TGCGCCAGCAGCTTCGGACAGGGAGAGGACACTGAAGCTTTCTTT
few TRBJ1-1 . TRBV7-9 CASSQTQNTEAFF TGTGCCAGCAGCCAGACACAGAACACTGAAGCTTTCTTT
. TRBJ1-3 . TRBV7-9 CASSLDRGNTIYF TGTGCCAGCAGCTTAGACAGGGGAAACACCATATATTTT
. TRBJ2-7 TRBD1 TRBV18 CASSLTGQGSYEQYF TGTGCCAGCTCACTGACGGGACAGGGTAGCTACGAGCAGTACTTC
few TRBJ2-3 TRBD1 TRBV5-1 CASSQGQGGRKDTQYF TGCGCCAGCAGCCAGGGACAGGGCGGGCGGAAAGATACGCAGTATTTT
. TRBJ2-2 . TRBV6-5 CASSQTWGELFF TGTGCCAGCAGTCAGACCTGGGGGGAGCTGTTTTTT
. TRBJ1-2 TRBD1 TRBV14 CASSRDRGNYGYTF TGTGCCAGCAGCCGCGACAGGGGGAACTATGGCTACACCTTC
. TRBJ1-5 . TRBV19 CASSIDSVSNQPQHF TGTGCCAGTAGTATAGATTCCGTCAGTAATCAGCCCCAGCATTTT
. TRBJ2-3 . TRBV19 CASSWGLEADTQYF TGTGCCAGTAGTTGGGGACTCGAGGCAGATACGCAGTATTTT
. TRBJ2-1 TRBD2 TRBV6-2/TRBV6-3 CASSYSERGGQNEQFF TGTGCCAGCAGTTACTCGGAGCGGGGGGGCCAAAATGAGCAGTTCTTC
. TRBJ1-2 . TRBV29-1 CSAQSTTYGYTF TGCAGCGCACAATCGACCACGTATGGCTACACCTTC
. TRBJ1-1 . TRBV18 CASLPGWVNTEAFF TGTGCCAGCTTACCGGGATGGGTGAACACTGAAGCTTTCTTT
. TRBJ2-5 TRBD2 TRBV27 CASSFKRGVQETQYF TGTGCCAGCAGTTTTAAGCGGGGGGTTCAAGAGACCCAGTACTTC
. TRBJ1-1 TRBD1 TRBV3-1/TRBV3-2 CASSYSTGVTEAFF TGTGCCAGCAGTTATTCTACAGGGGTCACTGAAGCTTTCTTT
. TRBJ2-3 TRBD1 TRBV6-2/TRBV6-3 CASSTLTGDGTDTQYF TGTGCCAGCAGTACCTTGACAGGGGACGGCACAGATACGCAGTATTTT
. TRBJ2-3 . TRBV5-1 CASSLAAETDTQYF TGCGCCAGCAGCTTGGCCGCGGAGACAGATACGCAGTATTTT
. TRBJ1-2 . TRBV3-1/TRBV3-2 CASSPLGAVYGYTF TGTGCCAGCAGCCCCCTGGGGGCCGTCTATGGCTACACCTTC
. TRBJ2-3 TRBD2 TRBV7-8 CASSPLPLAGGTDTQYF TGTGCCAGCAGCCCCCTCCCACTAGCGGGAGGGACAGATACGCAGTATTTT
. TRBJ2-3 . TRBV7-2 CASSLVDGDTQYF TGTGCCAGCAGCTTGGTTGACGGAGATACGCAGTATTTT
. TRBJ2-3 . TRBV9 CASSARLVSTDTQYF TGTGCCAGCAGCGCCAGACTGGTGAGCACAGATACGCAGTATTTT
. TRBJ2-7 TRBD2 TRBV19 CASSISLAGTYEQYF TGTGCCAGTAGTATTAGTCTAGCGGGGACCTACGAGCAGTACTTC
. TRBJ1-5 TRBD1 TRBV19 CASSPGTGYQPQHF TGTGCCAGTAGTCCCGGGACAGGGTATCAGCCCCAGCATTTT
. TRBJ1-2 . TRBV7-9 CASSSTGTALYGYTF TGTGCCAGCAGCTCTACCGGGACGGCCCTCTATGGCTACACCTTC
. TRBJ1-1 . TRBV5-4 CASSGQKGDTEAFF TGTGCCAGCAGCGGGCAGAAGGGTGACACTGAAGCTTTCTTT
. TRBJ2-7 TRBD2 TRBV2 CASTGLAAEQYF TGTGCCAGTACCGGACTAGCGGCCGAGCAGTACTTC
. TRBJ1-2 TRBD1 TRBV19 CASGTGGHYGYTF TGTGCCAGCGGGACAGGGGGCCACTATGGCTACACCTTC
. TRBJ2-1 TRBD2 TRBV6-2/TRBV6-3 CASSYREEYNEQFF TGTGCCAGCAGTTACCGGGAGGAGTACAATGAGCAGTTCTTC
. TRBJ2-7 . TRBV28 CASSLTGLAGEQYF TGTGCCAGCAGCCTAACAGGTTTGGCTGGCGAGCAGTACTTC
once TRBJ1-3 . TRBV10-1 CASSGTAGNTIYF TGCGCCAGCAGCGGGACGGCTGGAAACACCATATATTTT
. TRBJ1-1 . TRBV6-5 CASSRRRENTEAFF TGTGCCAGCAGTCGCCGCCGGGAGAACACTGAAGCTTTCTTT
. TRBJ1-1 . TRBV27 CASSPRPGGRTEAFF TGTGCCAGCAGTCCGAGGCCCGGGGGGCGAACTGAAGCTTTCTTT
. TRBJ2-7 . TRBV19 CASSIVAGRLYEQYF TGTGCCAGTAGTATTGTCGCCGGGAGATTATACGAGCAGTACTTC
. TRBJ2-2 TRBD1 TRBV5-1 CASSLPRTGATGELFF TGCGCCAGCAGCTTGCCACGGACAGGGGCCACCGGGGAGCTGTTTTTT
few TRBJ2-3 . TRBV11-1 CASSSGRGGTTDTQYF TGTGCCAGCAGCTCCGGTCGGGGCGGGACGACAGATACGCAGTATTTT
. TRBJ1-1 . TRBV11-1 CASSQGGATEAFF TGTGCCAGCAGCCAAGGGGGGGCCACTGAAGCTTTCTTT
. TRBJ1-4 . TRBV2 CASRADEKLFF TGTGCCAGCAGGGCGGATGAAAAACTGTTTTTT
. TRBJ1-1 . TRBV19 CASSIVARKNTEAFF TGTGCCAGTAGTATAGTGGCGAGAAAGAACACTGAAGCTTTCTTT
once TRBJ2-4 . TRBV2 CASGAKNIQYF TGTGCCAGCGGAGCCAAAAACATTCAGTACTTC
. TRBJ1-1 . TRBV5-8 CASSLGAAGRLNTEAFF TGTGCCAGCAGCTTGGGGGCGGCAGGGCGCTTGAACACTGAAGCTTTCTTT
. TRBJ1-1 TRBD1 TRBV4-1 CASSQAGGRGRNTEAFF TGCGCCAGCAGCCAAGCGGGCGGGAGGGGGCGAAACACTGAAGCTTTCTTT
. TRBJ1-4 TRBD1 TRBV10-3 CAISDPQGALGEKLFF TGTGCCATCAGTGACCCACAGGGGGCGTTGGGTGAAAAACTGTTTTTT
. TRBJ2-3 TRBD2 TRBV2 CANPGLAGGRDTQYF TGTGCCAACCCGGGACTAGCGGGGGGGCGTGATACGCAGTATTTT
. TRBJ2-1 TRBD2 TRBV7-9 CASSPTPISGSTGEQFF TGTGCCAGCAGCCCCACCCCCATTAGCGGGAGTACTGGTGAGCAGTTCTTC